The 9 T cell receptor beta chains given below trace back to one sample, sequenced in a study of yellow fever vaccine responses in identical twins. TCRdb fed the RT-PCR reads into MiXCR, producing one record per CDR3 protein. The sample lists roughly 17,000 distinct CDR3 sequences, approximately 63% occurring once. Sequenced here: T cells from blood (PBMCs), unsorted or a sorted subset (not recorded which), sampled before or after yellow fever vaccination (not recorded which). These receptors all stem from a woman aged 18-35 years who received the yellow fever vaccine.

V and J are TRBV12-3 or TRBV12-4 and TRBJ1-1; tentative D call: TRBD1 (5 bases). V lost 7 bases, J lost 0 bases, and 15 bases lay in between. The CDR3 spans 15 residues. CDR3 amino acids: CASTPWGGLNTEAFF. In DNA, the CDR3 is TGTGCCAGCACCCCGTGGGGGGGACTGAACACTGAAGCTTTCTTT.

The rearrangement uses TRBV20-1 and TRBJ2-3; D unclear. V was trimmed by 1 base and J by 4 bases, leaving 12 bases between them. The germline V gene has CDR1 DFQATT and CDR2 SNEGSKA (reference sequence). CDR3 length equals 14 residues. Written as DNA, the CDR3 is TGCAGTGCTAGAGGCCAAAGTGCGGCAGATACGCAGTATTTT. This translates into CSARGQSAADTQYF.

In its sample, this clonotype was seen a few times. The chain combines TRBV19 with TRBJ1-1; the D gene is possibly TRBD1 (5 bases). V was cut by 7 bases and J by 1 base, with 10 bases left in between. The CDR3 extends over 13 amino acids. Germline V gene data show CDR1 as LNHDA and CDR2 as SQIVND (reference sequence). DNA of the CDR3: TGTGCCAGTAAAAGGGGAGAGAACACTGAAGCTTTCTTT. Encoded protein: CASKRGENTEAFF.

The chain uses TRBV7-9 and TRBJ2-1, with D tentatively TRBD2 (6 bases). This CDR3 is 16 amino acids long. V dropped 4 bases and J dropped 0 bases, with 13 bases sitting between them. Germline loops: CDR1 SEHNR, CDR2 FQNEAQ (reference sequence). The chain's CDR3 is CASSWSRDSSYNEQFF. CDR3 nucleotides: TGTGCCAGCAGCTGGAGCCGGGACTCCTCCTACAATGAGCAGTTCTTC.

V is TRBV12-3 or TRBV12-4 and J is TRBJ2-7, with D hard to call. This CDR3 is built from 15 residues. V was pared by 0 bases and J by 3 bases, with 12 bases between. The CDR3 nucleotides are TGTGCCAGCAGTTTAGCCCCGGGTCTGGGCTACGAGCAGTACTTC. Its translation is CASSLAPGLGYEQYF.

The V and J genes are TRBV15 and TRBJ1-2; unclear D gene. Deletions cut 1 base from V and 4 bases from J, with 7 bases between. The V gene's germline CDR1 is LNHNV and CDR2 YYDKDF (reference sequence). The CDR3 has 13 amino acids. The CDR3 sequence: CATSRGGSYGYTF. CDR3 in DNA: TGTGCCACCAGCAGAGGGGGTAGCTATGGCTACACCTTC.

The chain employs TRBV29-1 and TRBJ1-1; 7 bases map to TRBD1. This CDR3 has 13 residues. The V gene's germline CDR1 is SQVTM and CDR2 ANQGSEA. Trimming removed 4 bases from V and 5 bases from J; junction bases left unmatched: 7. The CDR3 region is CSVGSGGGTEAFF. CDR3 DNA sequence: TGCAGCGTTGGGTCAGGGGGAGGGACTGAAGCTTTCTTT. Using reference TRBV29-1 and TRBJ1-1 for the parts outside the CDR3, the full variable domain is SAVISQKPSRDICQRGTSLTIQCQVDSQVTMMFWYRQQPGQSLTLIATANQGSEATYESGFVIDKFPISRPNLTFSTLTVSNMSPEDSSIYLCSVGSGGGTEAFFGQGTRLTVV.

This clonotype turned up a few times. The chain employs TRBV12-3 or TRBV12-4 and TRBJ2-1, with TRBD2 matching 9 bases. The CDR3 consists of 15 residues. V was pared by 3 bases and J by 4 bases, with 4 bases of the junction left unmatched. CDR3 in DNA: TGTGCCAGCAGTTTCGGGACTAGCAAATACAATGAGCAGTTCTTC. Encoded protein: CASSFGTSKYNEQFF.

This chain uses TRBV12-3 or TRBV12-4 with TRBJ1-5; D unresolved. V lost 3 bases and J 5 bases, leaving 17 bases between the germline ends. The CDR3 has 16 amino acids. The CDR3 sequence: CASSFLPGRPHQPQHF. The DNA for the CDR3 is TGTGCCAGCAGTTTTCTACCGGGCAGGCCCCATCAGCCCCAGCATTTT.